This TCR beta chain was recorded in a study of blood T cell repertoires in COVID-19. Across the whole study: The United States, Italy and Spain were the sources of the acute and convalescent COVID-19 samples. The cDNA or gDNA used as material had been derived from T cells, B-cell-depleted T cells, or PBMCs.

V lost 1 base and J 0 bases, leaving 6 bases between the germline ends. Germline V gene lookup returns CDR1 SGHVS and CDR2 FQNEAQ. This CDR3 is 14 amino acids long. TCRdb keeps only in-frame clones here, not all; method: immunoSEQ multiplex PCR. This table has hundreds of thousands of clones, around 90% appearing once. This chain joins TRBV7-8 and TRBJ1-1; D remains ambiguous. The sequenced material came from peripheral blood. This TCR came from a man aged 18-30 years with COVID-19, enrolled during active disease. The DNA of the CDR3 is TGTGCCAGCAGCTTAGGGCACCTGAACACTGAAGCTTTCTTT. This translates into CASSLGHLNTEAFF.